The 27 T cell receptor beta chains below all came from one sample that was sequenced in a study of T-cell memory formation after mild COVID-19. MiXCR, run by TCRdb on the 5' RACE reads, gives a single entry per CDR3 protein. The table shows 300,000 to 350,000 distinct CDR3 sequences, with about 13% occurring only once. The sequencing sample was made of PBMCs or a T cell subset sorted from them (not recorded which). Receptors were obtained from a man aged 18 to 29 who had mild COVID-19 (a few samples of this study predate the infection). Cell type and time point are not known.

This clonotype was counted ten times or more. The CDR3 coding sequence is TGTGCCAGCAGTCCTATAATGACTAGCTATGAGCAGTTCTTC. Its protein is CASSPIMTSYEQFF. V usage is TRBV6-5 and J usage is TRBJ2-1; 7 bases map to TRBD2. The CDR3 has 14 residues. V gave up 5 bases and J gave up 8 bases; unmatched junction bases: 9. Germline V gene sequence: CDR1 MNHEY, CDR2 SVGAGI.

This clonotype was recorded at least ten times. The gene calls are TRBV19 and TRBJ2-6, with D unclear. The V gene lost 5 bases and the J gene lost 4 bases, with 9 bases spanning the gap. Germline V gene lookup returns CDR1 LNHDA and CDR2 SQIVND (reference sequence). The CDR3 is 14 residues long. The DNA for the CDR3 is TGTGCCAGTAGTCAGCCAGCAGGGGCCAACGTCCTGACTTTC. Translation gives CASSQPAGANVLTF.

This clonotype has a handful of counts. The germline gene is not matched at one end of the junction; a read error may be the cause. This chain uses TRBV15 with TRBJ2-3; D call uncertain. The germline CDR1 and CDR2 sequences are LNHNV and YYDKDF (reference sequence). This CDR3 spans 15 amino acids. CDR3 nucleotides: TGTGCCACCAGCAGAGAGGCGGTAGCAGCCGATACGCATTATTTT. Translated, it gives CATSREAVAADTHYF.

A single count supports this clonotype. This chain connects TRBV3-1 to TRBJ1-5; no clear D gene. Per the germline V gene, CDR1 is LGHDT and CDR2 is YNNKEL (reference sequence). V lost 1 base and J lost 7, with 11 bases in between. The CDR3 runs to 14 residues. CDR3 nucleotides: TGTGCCAGCAGCCAAGGAACAAGACCCCAGCCCCAGCATTTT. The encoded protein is CASSQGTRPQPQHF.

The CDR3 loop is CASSFLSSTDTQYF. The CDR3, as DNA: TGCGCCAGCAGCTTCCTTAGCAGCACAGATACGCAGTATTTT. The chain joins TRBV5-1 to TRBJ2-3; D remains unclear. V lost 2 bases, J lost 0 bases, and 7 bases lay in between. Germline V CDR1 and CDR2: SGHRS, YFSETQ. The CDR3 totals 14 residues.

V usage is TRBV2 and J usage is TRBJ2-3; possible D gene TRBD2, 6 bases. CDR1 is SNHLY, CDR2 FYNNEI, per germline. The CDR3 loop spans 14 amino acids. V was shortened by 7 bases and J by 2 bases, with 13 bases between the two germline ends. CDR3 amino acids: CASNLWGDTDTQYF. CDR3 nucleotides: TGTGCCAGCAACCTGTGGGGGGACACAGATACGCAGTATTTT.

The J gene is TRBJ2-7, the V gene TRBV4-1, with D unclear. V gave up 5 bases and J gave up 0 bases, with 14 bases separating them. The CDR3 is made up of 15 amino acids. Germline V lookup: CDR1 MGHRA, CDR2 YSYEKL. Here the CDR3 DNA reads TGCGCCAGCAGCGCGACCGGGTTGGTCTCCTACGAGCAGTACTTC. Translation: CASSATGLVSYEQYF.

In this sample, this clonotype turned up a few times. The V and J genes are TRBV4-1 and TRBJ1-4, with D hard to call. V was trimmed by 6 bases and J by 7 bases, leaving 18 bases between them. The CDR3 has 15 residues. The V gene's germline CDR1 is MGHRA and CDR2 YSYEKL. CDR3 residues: CASRPRTTLGEKLFF. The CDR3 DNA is TGCGCCAGCAGACCAAGAACCACTCTGGGTGAAAAACTGTTTTTT.

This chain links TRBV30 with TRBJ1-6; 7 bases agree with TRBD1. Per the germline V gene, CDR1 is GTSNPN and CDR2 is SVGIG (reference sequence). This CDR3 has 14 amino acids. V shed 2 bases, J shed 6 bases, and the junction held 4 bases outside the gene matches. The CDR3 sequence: CAWSLTGRNSPLHF. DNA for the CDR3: TGTGCCTGGAGTCTGACAGGGCGTAATTCACCCCTCCACTTT. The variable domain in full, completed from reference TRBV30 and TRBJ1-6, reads SQTIHQWPATLVQPVGSPLSLECTVEGTSNPNLYWYRQAAGRGLQLLFYSVGIGQISSEVPQNLSASRPQDRQFILSSKKLLLSDSGFYLCAWSLTGRNSPLHFGNGTRLTVT.

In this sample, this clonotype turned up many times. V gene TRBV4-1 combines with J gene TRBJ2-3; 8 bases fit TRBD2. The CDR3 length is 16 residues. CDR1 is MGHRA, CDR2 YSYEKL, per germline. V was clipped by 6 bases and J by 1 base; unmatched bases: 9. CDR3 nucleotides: TGCGCCAGCAGAACGGTCGGGGGGGGTCGCACAGATACGCAGTATTTT. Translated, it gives CASRTVGGGRTDTQYF.

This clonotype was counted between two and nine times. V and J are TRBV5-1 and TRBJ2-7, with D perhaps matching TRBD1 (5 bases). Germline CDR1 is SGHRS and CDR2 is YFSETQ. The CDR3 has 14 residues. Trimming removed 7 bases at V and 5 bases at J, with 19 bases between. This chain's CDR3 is CASGTQGGLDEQYF. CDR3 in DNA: TGCGCCAGCGGCACCCAGGGTGGGTTAGACGAGCAGTACTTC.

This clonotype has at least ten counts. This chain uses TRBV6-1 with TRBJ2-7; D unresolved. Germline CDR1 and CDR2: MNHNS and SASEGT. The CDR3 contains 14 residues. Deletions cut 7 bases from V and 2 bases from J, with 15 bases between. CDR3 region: CASTSRVGTYEQYF. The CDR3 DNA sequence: TGTGCCAGCACCTCAAGGGTGGGGACCTACGAGCAGTACTTC.

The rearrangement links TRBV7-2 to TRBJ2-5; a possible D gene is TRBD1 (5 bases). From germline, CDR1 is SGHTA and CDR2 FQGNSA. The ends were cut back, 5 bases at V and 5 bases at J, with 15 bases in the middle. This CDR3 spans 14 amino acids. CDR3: CASSVSPGYETQYF. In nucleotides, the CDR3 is TGTGCCAGCAGCGTCTCCCCAGGGTACGAGACCCAGTACTTC.

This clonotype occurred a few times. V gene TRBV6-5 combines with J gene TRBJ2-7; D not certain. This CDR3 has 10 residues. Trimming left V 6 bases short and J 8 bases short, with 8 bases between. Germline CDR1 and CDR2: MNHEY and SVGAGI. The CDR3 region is CASRRHQQYV. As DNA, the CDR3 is TGTGCCAGCAGGCGACACCAGCAGTACGTC.

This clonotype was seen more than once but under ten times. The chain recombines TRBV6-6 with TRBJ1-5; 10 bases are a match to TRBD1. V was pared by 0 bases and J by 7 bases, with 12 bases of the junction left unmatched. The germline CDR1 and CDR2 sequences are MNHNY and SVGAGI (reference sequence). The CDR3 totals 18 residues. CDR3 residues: CASSYSKTGGMGVQPQHF. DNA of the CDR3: TGTGCCAGCAGTTACTCGAAGACAGGGGGCATGGGTGTCCAGCCCCAGCATTTT.

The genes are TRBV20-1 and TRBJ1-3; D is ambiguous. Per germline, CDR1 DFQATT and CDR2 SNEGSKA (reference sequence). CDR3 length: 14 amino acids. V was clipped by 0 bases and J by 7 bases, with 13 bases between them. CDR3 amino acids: CSARDMSGINTIYF. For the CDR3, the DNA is TGCAGTGCTAGAGATATGAGTGGGATCAACACCATATATTTT.

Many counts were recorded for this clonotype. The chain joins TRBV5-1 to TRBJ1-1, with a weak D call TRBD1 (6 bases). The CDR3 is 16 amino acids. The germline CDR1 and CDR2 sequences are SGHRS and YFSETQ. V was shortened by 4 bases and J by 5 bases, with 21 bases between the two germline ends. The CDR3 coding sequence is TGCGCCAGCAGCCCACGACCACAGGGAGACGGAACTGAAGCTTTCTTT. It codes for CASSPRPQGDGTEAFF.

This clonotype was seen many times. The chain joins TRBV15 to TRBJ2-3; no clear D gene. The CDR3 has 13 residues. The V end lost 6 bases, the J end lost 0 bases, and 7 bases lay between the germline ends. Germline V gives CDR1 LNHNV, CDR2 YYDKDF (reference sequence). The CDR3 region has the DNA TGTGCCACCAGATCTAGGAGCACAGATACGCAGTATTTT. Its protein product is CATRSRSTDTQYF.

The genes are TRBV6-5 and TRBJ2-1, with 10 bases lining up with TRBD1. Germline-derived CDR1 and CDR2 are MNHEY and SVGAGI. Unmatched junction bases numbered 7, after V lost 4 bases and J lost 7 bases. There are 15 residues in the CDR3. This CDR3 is CASSWLGQGVNEQFF. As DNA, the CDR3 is TGTGCCAGCAGTTGGCTCGGACAGGGGGTGAATGAGCAGTTCTTC.

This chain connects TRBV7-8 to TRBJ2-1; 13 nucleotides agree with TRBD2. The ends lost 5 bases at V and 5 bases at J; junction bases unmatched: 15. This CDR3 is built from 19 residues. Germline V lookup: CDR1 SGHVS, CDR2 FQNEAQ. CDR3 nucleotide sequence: TGTGCCAGCAGCCGTACACTAGCGGGGGGGCCTGGCCTCCACAATGAGCAGTTCTTC. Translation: CASSRTLAGGPGLHNEQFF.

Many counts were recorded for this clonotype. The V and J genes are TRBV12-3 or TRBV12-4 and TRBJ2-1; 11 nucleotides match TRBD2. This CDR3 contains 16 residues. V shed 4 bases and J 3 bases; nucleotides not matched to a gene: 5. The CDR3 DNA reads TGTGCCAGCAGTTCGTCGGGACTAGCGGTCTACAATGAGCAGTTCTTC. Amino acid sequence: CASSSSGLAVYNEQFF.

CDR3 in amino acids: CASSKPYLKNIQYF. CDR3 nucleotide sequence: TGTGCCAGCAGTAAACCCTACCTGAAAAACATTCAGTACTTC. The J gene is TRBJ2-4, the V gene TRBV12-3 or TRBV12-4, with D uncertain. This CDR3 comprises 14 residues. The V end lost 5 bases, the J end lost 4 bases, and 12 bases lay between the germline ends.

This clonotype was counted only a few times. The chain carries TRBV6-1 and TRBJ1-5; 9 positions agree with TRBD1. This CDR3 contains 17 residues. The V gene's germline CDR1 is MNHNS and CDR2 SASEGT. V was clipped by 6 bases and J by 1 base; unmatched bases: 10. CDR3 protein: CASSSPGQGISNQPQHF. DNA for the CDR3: TGTGCCAGCAGCTCACCGGGACAGGGCATCAGCAATCAGCCCCAGCATTTT.

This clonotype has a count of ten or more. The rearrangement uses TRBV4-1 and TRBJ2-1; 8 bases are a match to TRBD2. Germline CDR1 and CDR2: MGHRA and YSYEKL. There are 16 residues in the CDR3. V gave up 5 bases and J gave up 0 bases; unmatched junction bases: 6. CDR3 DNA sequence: TGCGCCAGCAGCTCTACCCTAGCGGGCTCCTACAATGAGCAGTTCTTC. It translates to CASSSTLAGSYNEQFF.

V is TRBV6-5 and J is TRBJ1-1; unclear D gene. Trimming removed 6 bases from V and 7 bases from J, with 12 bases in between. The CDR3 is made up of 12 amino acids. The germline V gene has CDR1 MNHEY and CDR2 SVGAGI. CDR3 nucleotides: TGTGCCAGCAGAGTGCCGGGCGGTGAAGCTTTCTTT. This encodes CASRVPGGEAFF.

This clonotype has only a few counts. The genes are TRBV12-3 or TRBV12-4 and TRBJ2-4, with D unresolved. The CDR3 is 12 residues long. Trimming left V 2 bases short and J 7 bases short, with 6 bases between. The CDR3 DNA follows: TGTGCCAGCAGTTTACCCGCCAACATTCAGTACTTC. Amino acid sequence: CASSLPANIQYF.

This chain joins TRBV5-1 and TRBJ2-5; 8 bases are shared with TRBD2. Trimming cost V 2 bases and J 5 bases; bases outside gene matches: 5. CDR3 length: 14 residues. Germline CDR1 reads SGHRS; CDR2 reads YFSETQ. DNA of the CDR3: TGCGCCAGCAGCTTATTCGGGGGGGCGGAGACCCAGTACTTC. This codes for CASSLFGGAETQYF. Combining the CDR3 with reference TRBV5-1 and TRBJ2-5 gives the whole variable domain KAGVTQTPRYLIKTRGQQVTLSCSPISGHRSVSWYQQTPGQGLQFLFEYFSETQRNKGNFPGRFSGRQFSNSRSEMNVSTLELGDSALYLCASSLFGGAETQYFGPGTRLLVL.